One sample yielded the 19 T cell receptor beta chains listed below, sequenced in a study of beta chain features in type 1 diabetes. The study's findings and limits: In all four CD4+ subsets, TCRB CDR3 length was significantly, moderately reduced in type 1 diabetes.

Every isolated RNA sample was fully reverse transcribed, so sequencing captured expressed TCRB transcripts. Method: immunoSEQ multiplex PCR; TCRdb's copy keeps in-frame clones and lacks some. The sample shows approximately 15,000 clones, around 77% of them seen only once. Their antigens are not known. The specimen sequenced was stem cell memory CD4+ T cells from blood. The source is a woman aged 18-30 years with type 1 diabetes.

The genes are TRBV6-6 and TRBJ2-1; the D gene is possibly TRBD2 (6 bases). The CDR3 length is 15 residues. Trimming cost V 6 bases and J 0 bases, with 12 bases left between them. In germline, CDR1 is MNHNY, CDR2 SVGAGI (reference sequence). This CDR3 is CASSSSVSSYNEQFF. CDR3 DNA: TGTGCCAGCAGCTCTAGCGTTAGCTCCTACAATGAGCAGTTCTTC.

The CDR3 spells CASSTYATRGGYGYTF. The DNA for the CDR3 is TGTGCCAGTAGTACCTACGCGACGAGGGGGGGCTATGGCTACACCTTC. The V call is TRBV19, the J call TRBJ1-2, with D perhaps matching TRBD1 (6 bases). Germline assignment: CDR1 LNHDA and CDR2 SQIVND (reference sequence). The CDR3 length is 16 residues. Trimming pared 4 bases from V and 4 bases from J, leaving 19 bases between.

The rearrangement links TRBV29-1 to TRBJ2-1, with 13 bases identical to TRBD2. The CDR3 covers 14 residues. The junction had 4 bases not matched to a gene; V was cut back by 5 bases and J by 6 bases. The germline CDR1 and CDR2 sequences are SQVTM and ANQGSEA. CDR3 DNA sequence: TGCAGCGTTCCCGGACTAGCGGGAGTCAATGAGCAGTTCTTC. Its protein product is CSVPGLAGVNEQFF.

This chain connects TRBV7-2 to TRBJ2-5, with D perhaps TRBD2 (5 bases). CDR1 and CDR2 (germline): SGHTA, FQGNSA. Trimming cost V 8 bases and J 5 bases, with 9 bases left between them. There are 11 residues in the CDR3. As DNA, the CDR3 is TGTGCCAGCGCGCGCGGGGAGACCCAGTACTTC. This sequence encodes CASARGETQYF.

The chain employs TRBV6-1 and TRBJ1-2; D uncertain. The CDR3 totals 14 residues. Deletions cut 2 bases from V and 3 bases from J, with 10 bases between. Germline CDR1 is MNHNS and CDR2 is SASEGT. CDR3 protein: CASSEFADYYGYTF. In nucleotides, the CDR3 is TGTGCCAGCAGTGAATTTGCAGACTACTATGGCTACACCTTC.

The chain has TRBV19 and TRBJ2-5, with 9 bases matching TRBD1. With 9 bases clipped from V and 5 bases from J, the junction kept 7 bases outside the gene matches. Germline values: CDR1 LNHDA, CDR2 SQIVND (reference sequence). The CDR3 spans 13 residues. CDR3 in DNA: TGTGCCAGCAACAGGGGGCGCGGGGAGACCCAGTACTTC. Encoded protein: CASNRGRGETQYF. Full variable domain (missing parts from reference TRBV19 and TRBJ2-5): DGGITQSPKYLFRKEGQNVTLSCEQNLNHDAMYWYRQDPGQGLRLIYYSQIVNDFQKGDIAEGYSVSREKKESFPLTVTSAQKNPTAFYLCASNRGRGETQYFGPGTRLLVL.

The chain couples TRBV18 to TRBJ1-1; D is uncertain. Germline-derived CDR1 and CDR2 are KGHSH and LQKENI. The CDR3 is 11 amino acids. Trimming stripped 6 bases from V and 8 bases from J, with 10 bases between. The CDR3 DNA reads TGTGCCAGCTCGGTAACAGTGGAAGCTTTCTTT. It codes for CASSVTVEAFF.

The V and J genes are TRBV19 and TRBJ1-5; D is perhaps TRBD1 (6 bases). CDR1 is LNHDA and CDR2 is SQIVND in the germline V gene (reference sequence). This CDR3 region has 14 residues. The V end lost 7 bases, the J end lost 3 bases, and 13 bases lay between the germline ends. Here the CDR3 DNA reads TGTGCCAGTAACCAGGGGCGCACCAATCAGCCCCAGCATTTT. Protein: CASNQGRTNQPQHF.

The chain links TRBV18 to TRBJ2-1; 12 bases are a match to TRBD2. Germline V gene lookup returns CDR1 KGHSH and CDR2 LQKENI. The CDR3 is 15 residues long. With 3 bases clipped from V and 10 bases from J, the junction kept 7 bases outside the gene matches. The DNA for the CDR3 is TGTGCCAGCTCACCCAATTCACTAGCGGGAGGAGAGCAGTTCTTC. Translating it yields CASSPNSLAGGEQFF. The full variable domain, completed using reference TRBV18 and TRBJ2-1, is NAGVMQNPRHLVRRRGQEARLRCSPMKGHSHVYWYRQLPEEGLKFMVYLQKENIIDESGMPKERFSAEFPKEGPSILRIQQVVRGDSAAYFCASSPNSLAGGEQFFGPGTRLTVL.

The CDR3 DNA reads TGTGCCAGCGTCCTGACCCGAAGGAGGTCAAATCAGCCCCAGCATTTT. Protein sequence: CASVLTRRRSNQPQHF. The chain is built from TRBV7-9 and TRBJ1-5; D is undetermined. The germline V gene encodes CDR1 SEHNR and CDR2 FQNEAQ (reference sequence). Trimming took 8 bases from V and 4 from J, leaving 21 bases between them. The CDR3 contains 16 residues.

The chain carries TRBV18 and TRBJ2-7, with TRBD1 matching 7 bases. Germline V gene lookup returns CDR1 KGHSH and CDR2 LQKENI. The length of the CDR3 is 14 residues. J was trimmed by 3 bases and V by 5 bases; bases with no gene match: 7. Here the CDR3 DNA reads TGTGCCAGCTCATCGCGACAGGGAGTCTACGAGCAGTACGTC. The encoded protein is CASSSRQGVYEQYV.

The chain carries TRBV28 and TRBJ2-5, with D perhaps matching TRBD1 (5 bases). The V end lost 6 bases, the J end lost 2 bases, and 13 bases lay between the germline ends. Germline V gene sequence: CDR1 MDHEN, CDR2 SYDVKM. The CDR3 has 14 residues. This CDR3 is CASRTWGWQETQYF. CDR3 bases: TGTGCCAGCAGGACCTGGGGCTGGCAAGAGACCCAGTACTTC.

The J gene is TRBJ2-1, the V gene TRBV30; 10 nucleotides line up with TRBD2. CDR3 length: 17 residues. The V and J ends lost 0 bases and 6 bases, in that order; junction bases with no gene match: 11. In germline, CDR1 is GTSNPN, CDR2 SVGIG (reference sequence). The CDR3 DNA follows: TGTGCCTGGAGTGTACTAGCGGGGCGGTCTTCTACCAATGAGCAGTTCTTC. Its translation: CAWSVLAGRSSTNEQFF.

The gene calls are TRBV19 and TRBJ1-4, with TRBD1 as a possible D gene (6 bases). Germline lookup yields CDR1 LNHDA and CDR2 SQIVND (reference sequence). This CDR3 region has 16 residues. V was pared by 5 bases and J by 5 bases, with 18 bases between. As DNA, the CDR3 is TGTGCCAGTAGTCCCCTACGAGGGCAGGGGAATGAAAAACTGTTTTTT. Its protein is CASSPLRGQGNEKLFF.

The rearrangement links TRBV12-5 to TRBJ2-4; TRBD1 agrees at 7 bases. CDR1 is LGHNT, CDR2 FRNRAP, per germline. Trimming at V came to 2 bases and at J to 8 bases, leaving 15 bases not matched to a gene. CDR3 length equals 17 residues. The CDR3 bases are TGTGCTAGTGGTTTGCTTCCCCCAAGGGGGCGACGCGACATTCAGTACTTC. Residues: CASGLLPPRGRRDIQYF.

The V and J genes are TRBV11-2 and TRBJ2-7, with 8 positions matching TRBD2. The CDR3 sequence is 11 residues long. CDR1 and CDR2 (germline): SGHAT, FQNNGV. CDR3 coding DNA: TGTGCCAGCAGCTTAGACGGGAGGGAGAACGTC. Its protein is CASSLDGRENV.

The V call is TRBV19, the J call TRBJ1-1, with D unresolved. Trimming left V 3 bases short and J 8 bases short, with 10 bases between. CDR3 length: 12 amino acids. Germline assignment: CDR1 LNHDA and CDR2 SQIVND (reference sequence). This CDR3 is CASSIGLQEAFF. In DNA, the CDR3 is TGTGCCAGTAGTATTGGCCTCCAAGAAGCTTTCTTT.

This rearrangement joins TRBV7-2 to TRBJ1-3; 9 nucleotides agree with TRBD1. There are 17 residues in the CDR3. Germline CDR1 SGHTA, CDR2 FQGNSA. V was clipped by 1 base and J by 0 bases; unmatched bases: 4. CDR3 residues: CASSLGGQGYSGNTIYF. CDR3 bases: TGTGCCAGCAGCTTAGGCGGACAGGGGTACTCTGGAAACACCATATATTTT. Full variable domain (rest looked up from reference TRBV7-2 and TRBJ1-3): GAGVSQSPSNKVTEKGKDVELRCDPISGHTALYWYRQSLGQGLEFLIYFQGNSAPDKSGLPSDRFSAERTGGSVSTLTIQRTQQEDSAVYLCASSLGGQGYSGNTIYFGEGSWLTVV.

This chain connects TRBV28 to TRBJ2-7; 11 positions agree with TRBD2. This CDR3 is 17 amino acids long. Germline V gene sequence: CDR1 MDHEN, CDR2 SYDVKM. V shed 7 bases, J shed 2 bases, and the junction held 13 bases outside the gene matches. The CDR3, as DNA: TGTGCCAGCATTCCGACTTGGGGACTAGCGGAGACCTACGAGCAGTACTTC. This encodes CASIPTWGLAETYEQYF.